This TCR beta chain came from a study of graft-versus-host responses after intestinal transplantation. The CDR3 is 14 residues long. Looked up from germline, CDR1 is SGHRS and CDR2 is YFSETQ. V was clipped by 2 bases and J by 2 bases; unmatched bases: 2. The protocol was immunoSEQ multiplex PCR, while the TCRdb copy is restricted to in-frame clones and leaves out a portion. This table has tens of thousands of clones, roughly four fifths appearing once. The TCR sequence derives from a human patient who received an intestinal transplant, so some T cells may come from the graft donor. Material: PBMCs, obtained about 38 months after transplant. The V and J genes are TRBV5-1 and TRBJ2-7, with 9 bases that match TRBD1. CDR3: CASSFGTGTYEQYF. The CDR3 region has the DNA TGCGCCAGCAGCTTCGGGACAGGGACCTACGAGCAGTACTTC. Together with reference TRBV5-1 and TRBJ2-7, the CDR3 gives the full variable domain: KAGVTQTPRYLIKTRGQQVTLSCSPISGHRSVSWYQQTPGQGLQFLFEYFSETQRNKGNFPGRFSGRQFSNSRSEMNVSTLELGDSALYLCASSFGTGTYEQYFGPGTRLTVT.